The 32 T cell receptor beta chains below all came from one sample that was sequenced in a study of blood T cell repertoires in COVID-19. Assay used: immunoSEQ multiplex PCR; TCRdb lists only in-frame clones, some missing. The data hold just over 70,000 clones, with about 70% observed a single time. Source material: peripheral blood. Receptors were obtained from a woman aged 70-85 years with acute or convalescent COVID-19.

The gene calls are TRBV7-2 and TRBJ1-1, with a weak D call TRBD1 (5 bases). V was clipped by 1 base and J by 5 bases, with 11 bases between them. The CDR3 extends over 14 amino acids. Germline CDR1 is SGHTA and CDR2 is FQGNSA. Written as DNA, the CDR3 is TGTGCCAGCAGCTTAGTGGAGGGGCATACTGAAGCTTTCTTT. It encodes CASSLVEGHTEAFF.

The V and J genes are TRBV6-1 and TRBJ2-7; a weak D match, TRBD2 (6 bases). The CDR3 is 16 residues long. Germline values: CDR1 MNHNS, CDR2 SASEGT. V lost 4 bases to trimming and J lost 4 bases, with 20 bases between them. CDR3 in DNA: TGTGCCAGCAGTGGGCCCTCTGGCGCGGGGAGATACGAGCAGTACTTC. Translating it yields CASSGPSGAGRYEQYF.

This clone has just a few counts. This chain connects TRBV2 to TRBJ2-6; D possibly corresponds to TRBD2 (6 bases). Germline V gives CDR1 SNHLY, CDR2 FYNNEI. The CDR3 sequence is 15 residues long. The ends were cut back, 6 bases at V and 4 bases at J, with 13 bases in the middle. The CDR3 region is CASRFGAGGANVLTF. CDR3 coding DNA: TGTGCCAGCAGATTCGGGGCGGGAGGGGCCAACGTCCTGACTTTC.

The genes are TRBV14 and TRBJ2-3; 8 bases match TRBD1. Unmatched junction bases numbered 5, after V lost 4 bases and J lost 5 bases. Germline CDR1 is SGHDN and CDR2 is FVKESK. CDR3 length equals 14 residues. The CDR3 is CASSPGQGRDTQYF. Here the CDR3 DNA reads TGTGCCAGCAGCCCCGGACAGGGCAGAGATACGCAGTATTTT.

The genes are TRBV27 and TRBJ1-3; TRBD1 agrees at 11 bases. The germline gives CDR1 MNHEY, CDR2 SMNVEV (reference sequence). V lost 5 bases and J lost 1; bases outside the gene matches: 7. The CDR3 is 17 amino acids. The CDR3 DNA sequence: TGTGCCAGCAGTGGGGGACAGGGGGACCGGTCTGGAAACACCATATATTTT. Translation gives CASSGGQGDRSGNTIYF.

V and J are TRBV3-1 (or the pseudogene TRBV3-2) and TRBJ2-7; D is unclear. V dropped 4 bases and J dropped 3 bases, with 13 bases sitting between them. This CDR3 comprises 14 residues. CDR1 is LGHDT and CDR2 is YNNKEL in the germline V gene (reference sequence). The CDR3 nucleotides read TGTGCCAGCAGCCTCCGATTCGACAACTACGAGCAGTACTTC. It is translated as CASSLRFDNYEQYF.

This chain joins TRBV19 and TRBJ1-6, with TRBD1 as a possible D gene (5 bases). The CDR3 has 16 amino acids. V lost 4 bases to trimming and J lost 7 bases, with 17 bases between them. Germline assignment: CDR1 LNHDA and CDR2 SQIVND (reference sequence). As DNA, the CDR3 is TGTGCCAGTAGTACCTCCGGGCCGTGGGGCAATTCACCCCTCCACTTT. Its protein is CASSTSGPWGNSPLHF.

This clone was observed a handful of times. The V call is TRBV18, the J call TRBJ2-2; D unclear. V was cut by 2 bases and J by 7 bases, with 14 bases left in between. This CDR3 is 15 amino acids long. CDR1 is KGHSH and CDR2 is LQKENI in the germline V gene. Here the CDR3 DNA reads TGTGCCAGCTCACCATTAGAAACCTTATTCGGGGAGCTGTTTTTT. Protein sequence: CASSPLETLFGELFF.

This clone was found a few times. The gene calls are TRBV3-1 (or the pseudogene TRBV3-2) and TRBJ1-4; D is ambiguous. The CDR3 is 14 amino acids. Deletions cut 8 bases from V and 4 bases from J, with 14 bases between. Germline V CDR1 and CDR2: LGHDT, YNNKEL (reference sequence). CDR3: CASGRRSDNEKLFF. Written as DNA, the CDR3 is TGTGCCAGCGGCCGGAGGTCTGATAATGAAAAACTGTTTTTT.

The chain carries TRBV7-8 and TRBJ2-7, with TRBD1 identical over 7 bases. This CDR3 comprises 13 residues. Trimming at V came to 3 bases and at J to 5 bases, leaving 4 bases not matched to a gene. Germline CDR1 and CDR2: SGHVS and FQNEAQ. The CDR3 nucleotides are TGTGCCAGCAGCTTTCTACAGGGGCACGAGCAGTACTTC. Encoded protein: CASSFLQGHEQYF.

The genes are TRBV6-5 and TRBJ1-3; unclear D gene. Germline V CDR1 and CDR2: MNHEY, SVGAGI. The length of the CDR3 is 12 residues. V was shortened by 8 bases and J by 3 bases, with 8 bases between the two germline ends. CDR3 bases: TGTGCCAGCGGGAGATATGGAAACACCATATATTTT. Its protein product is CASGRYGNTIYF.

The chain links TRBV2 to TRBJ1-2, with 8 bases that match TRBD1. Germline lookup yields CDR1 SNHLY and CDR2 FYNNEI. The CDR3 sequence is 14 residues long. Trimming at V came to 7 bases and at J to 4 bases, leaving 8 bases not matched to a gene. The DNA for the CDR3 is TGTGCCAGCACCTCAGGGGGCGCAGGCTATGGCTACACCTTC. It is translated as CASTSGGAGYGYTF.

The chain links TRBV28 to TRBJ1-1, with a weak D call TRBD1 (5 bases). V was cut by 7 bases and J by 6 bases, with 15 bases left in between. Germline CDR1 and CDR2: MDHEN and SYDVKM. The CDR3 sequence is 13 residues long. The CDR3 region is CASTVVAGPEAFF. The CDR3 region has the DNA TGTGCCAGCACCGTGGTGGCGGGGCCTGAAGCTTTCTTT.

The rearrangement links TRBV5-4 to TRBJ1-4; unclear D gene. Germline values: CDR1 SGHNT, CDR2 YYREEE (reference sequence). The V end lost 4 bases, the J end lost 0 bases, and 13 bases lay between the germline ends. CDR3 length equals 16 residues. CDR3: CASSRGATATNEKLFF. In DNA, the CDR3 is TGTGCCAGCAGCCGGGGTGCGACTGCAACTAATGAAAAACTGTTTTTT.

This clone has just a few counts. The chain links TRBV19 to TRBJ1-1; perhaps TRBD1 as D (5 bases). The CDR3 sequence is 13 residues long. V lost 2 bases and J 1 base, leaving 5 bases between the germline ends. The germline V gene has CDR1 LNHDA and CDR2 SQIVND (reference sequence). CDR3 sequence (DNA): TGTGCCAGTAGTATAAGGGGGAACACTGAAGCTTTCTTT. Amino acid sequence: CASSIRGNTEAFF.

This sequence joins TRBV2 and TRBJ1-5; tentatively, D is TRBD1 (5 bases). The CDR3 is 13 amino acids. Trimming left V 0 bases short and J 6 bases short, with 6 bases between. Germline V CDR1 and CDR2: SNHLY, FYNNEI. The CDR3 sequence is CASSEADTQPQHF. CDR3 coding DNA: TGTGCCAGCAGTGAAGCGGACACTCAGCCCCAGCATTTT.

The V gene is TRBV7-2, the J gene TRBJ2-3; D might be TRBD2 (7 bases). The CDR3 has 14 residues. The V gene lost 5 bases and the J gene lost 3 bases, with 12 bases spanning the gap. Per germline, CDR1 SGHTA and CDR2 FQGNSA. The CDR3 DNA sequence: TGTGCCAGCAGCCGCGGGGGCGGGACAGATACGCAGTATTTT. It encodes CASSRGGGTDTQYF.

V and J are TRBV5-4 and TRBJ1-1; 7 bases are a match to TRBD1. Germline V gives CDR1 SGHNT, CDR2 YYREEE (reference sequence). There are 15 residues in the CDR3. V lost 4 bases and J lost 2; bases outside the gene matches: 8. The CDR3 DNA follows: TGTGCCAGCAGCCGCCCCGGACAGGCAAACACTGAAGCTTTCTTT. It is translated as CASSRPGQANTEAFF. Full variable domain (remainder filled in from reference TRBV5-4 and TRBJ1-1): ETGVTQSPTHLIKTRGQQVTLRCSSQSGHNTVSWYQQALGQGPQFIFQYYREEENGRGNFPPRFSGLQFPNYSSELNVNALELDDSALYLCASSRPGQANTEAFFGQGTRLTVV.

The rearrangement uses TRBV5-1 and TRBJ2-5, with 8 positions matching TRBD1. This CDR3 has 14 amino acids. Germline assignment: CDR1 SGHRS and CDR2 YFSETQ. Trimming cost V 3 bases and J 7 bases; bases outside gene matches: 8. The CDR3 DNA reads as TGCGCCAGCAGCTACGGACAGGGCAAGACGACCCAGTACTTC. Translating gives CASSYGQGKTTQYF.

The chain links TRBV10-1 to TRBJ1-4; D is uncertain. The V gene lost 4 bases and the J gene lost 7 bases, with 19 bases spanning the gap. The CDR3 totals 16 residues. Per the germline V gene, CDR1 is WNHNN and CDR2 is SYGVQD (reference sequence). Here the CDR3 DNA reads TGCGCCAGCAGTGGCCCAATTCAGGTCGGCTCTGAAAAACTGTTTTTT. This translates into CASSGPIQVGSEKLFF.

The chain couples TRBV2 to TRBJ2-1; weak D call: TRBD1 (6 bases). The V end lost 2 bases, the J end lost 11 bases, and 16 bases lay between the germline ends. The CDR3 is made up of 14 amino acids. Germline V gene data show CDR1 as SNHLY and CDR2 as FYNNEI. CDR3 nucleotides: TGTGCCAGCAGTGAATGGGGGCCCAGAAACAAGCAGTTCTTC. It translates to CASSEWGPRNKQFF.

In DNA, the CDR3 is TGTGCCAGCGCACAGGGATTCTCCTACAATGAGCAGTTCTTC. Translating it yields CASAQGFSYNEQFF. The chain couples TRBV9 to TRBJ2-1, with D possibly being TRBD1 (6 bases). Germline values: CDR1 SGDLS, CDR2 YYNGEE. Trimming left V 7 bases short and J 0 bases short, with 11 bases between. The length of the CDR3 is 14 residues.

This clone turned up a few times. The V call is TRBV6-2 or TRBV6-3, the J call TRBJ2-3; 12 bases are a match to TRBD2. This CDR3 region has 17 residues. Germline values: CDR1 MNHEY, CDR2 SVGEGT. The junction had 7 bases not matched to a gene; V was cut back by 3 bases and J by 3 bases. The CDR3 nucleotides read TGTGCCAGCAGTTATCCGACTAGCGGGAGCCCGACAGATACGCAGTATTTT. Protein product: CASSYPTSGSPTDTQYF.

This chain uses TRBV19 with TRBJ1-2; tentatively, D is TRBD1 (6 bases). CDR3 length: 14 residues. Trimming left V 6 bases short and J 4 bases short, with 15 bases between. Germline V CDR1 and CDR2: LNHDA, SQIVND (reference sequence). The CDR3 DNA reads TGTGCCAGTAGCCTGACAGGCCCGTCCTATGGCTACACCTTC. Its translation: CASSLTGPSYGYTF.

This rearrangement joins TRBV3-1 (or the pseudogene TRBV3-2) to TRBJ2-3; TRBD2 aligns across 7 bases. Looked up from germline, CDR1 is LGHDT and CDR2 is YNNKEL (reference sequence). V shed 1 base and J 7 bases; nucleotides not matched to a gene: 8. The CDR3 runs to 15 residues. CDR3 coding DNA: TGTGCCAGCAGCCAAGGGGCTAGCGGAATTTATACGCAGTATTTT. Protein product: CASSQGASGIYTQYF.

This chain uses TRBV5-1 with TRBJ1-4; D is ambiguous. Trimming cost V 0 bases and J 0 bases, with 3 bases left between them. This CDR3 spans 14 amino acids. Per germline, CDR1 SGHRS and CDR2 YFSETQ. As DNA, the CDR3 is TGCGCCAGCAGCTTGGACACAACTAATGAAAAACTGTTTTTT. This sequence encodes CASSLDTTNEKLFF.

CDR3 nucleotides: TGTGCCTCTAAGCGAGACTATGGCTACACCTTC. Translation: CASKRDYGYTF. The chain recombines TRBV19 with TRBJ1-2; D ambiguous. Germline assignment: CDR1 LNHDA and CDR2 SQIVND (reference sequence). V was shortened by 11 bases and J by 3 bases, with 10 bases between the two germline ends. The CDR3 spans 11 residues.

V gene TRBV6-1 combines with J gene TRBJ1-5; D remains unclear. Germline loops: CDR1 MNHNS, CDR2 SASEGT. V was shortened by 0 bases and J by 7 bases, with 13 bases between the two germline ends. CDR3 length: 15 amino acids. The CDR3 nucleotides are TGTGCCAGCAGTGAAGCGCTTCCGGGGAGGCAGCCCCAGCATTTT. The encoded protein is CASSEALPGRQPQHF.

The rearrangement uses TRBV15 and TRBJ1-4; a possible D gene is TRBD1 (5 bases). The length of the CDR3 is 15 residues. V was shortened by 3 bases and J by 7 bases, with 15 bases between the two germline ends. Germline-derived CDR1 and CDR2 are LNHNV and YYDKDF (reference sequence). This CDR3 is CATSSQPGKGEKLFF. CDR3 DNA sequence: TGTGCCACCAGCAGTCAGCCAGGGAAAGGTGAAAAACTGTTTTTT.

This chain connects TRBV6-1 to TRBJ1-2; no clear D gene. CDR1 is MNHNS and CDR2 is SASEGT in the germline V gene. Trimming stripped 3 bases from V and 4 bases from J, with 15 bases between. The CDR3 sequence is 15 residues long. The CDR3 region is CASSEGHLSPYGYTF. As DNA, the CDR3 is TGTGCCAGCAGTGAGGGCCATCTCTCGCCCTATGGCTACACCTTC.

The chain uses TRBV10-3 and TRBJ1-6; 11 bases are shared with TRBD1. The junction had 3 bases not matched to a gene; V was cut back by 4 bases and J by 10 bases. This CDR3 is built from 14 residues. The germline V gene encodes CDR1 ENHRY and CDR2 SYGVKD. The CDR3 DNA follows: TGTGCCATCAGTGGGGACAGGGGGAGCTCACCCCTCCACTTT. It specifies CAISGDRGSSPLHF.

The chain uses TRBV29-1 and TRBJ1-1; weak D call: TRBD1 (5 bases). Trimming cost V 4 bases and J 3 bases, with 12 bases left between them. The CDR3 has 13 residues. Germline CDR1 is SQVTM and CDR2 is ANQGSEA. The CDR3 reads CSVGGGWDTEAFF. CDR3 nucleotides: TGCAGCGTTGGGGGGGGATGGGACACTGAAGCTTTCTTT. The full variable domain, its missing parts supplied by reference TRBV29-1 and TRBJ1-1, is SAVISQKPSRDICQRGTSLTIQCQVDSQVTMMFWYRQQPGQSLTLIATANQGSEATYESGFVIDKFPISRPNLTFSTLTVSNMSPEDSSIYLCSVGGGWDTEAFFGQGTRLTVV.